This entry concerns a single TCR beta chain. This entry belongs to a study of CD4+ T cells in melanoma. Germline V CDR1 and CDR2: SGHRS, YFSETQ. The CDR3 is 15 residues long. Trimming took off 4 bases at V and 2 bases at J, with 15 bases between the two ends. Some clones are missing from TCRdb's copy, which holds only in-frame ones; the method was immunoSEQ multiplex PCR. The repertoire holds 9,500 to 10,000 clones, with roughly two thirds as singletons. This receptor was taken from a human donor with melanoma. The chain uses TRBV5-1 and TRBJ2-5, with D possibly being TRBD1 or TRBD2 (5 bases each). What was sequenced was cells from a culture (not recorded whether cultured in vitro). The CDR3 sequence: CASSGNTGGQETQYF. The CDR3 bases are TGCGCCAGCAGCGGAAATACAGGAGGTCAAGAGACCCAGTACTTC.